Listed below are T cell receptor beta chains from one sample, sequenced in a study of shared clonotypes between healthy human individuals. The repertoire was sequenced with immunoSEQ multiplex PCR; TCRdb's copy has only in-frame clones and lacks some. The sample includes some 79,000 clones, about 61% of them seen just once. Input material: memory CD8+ T cells sorted from blood. The receptor source for this set is a man aged 30 to 39 in good health. The conserved cysteine and the conserved F or W are not part of the CDR3 here.

J gene,V gene,CDR3 protein
TRBJ2-3,TRBV11-2,ASSLIKMGRTQY
TRBJ1-1,TRBV7-9,ASRQGGGTEAF
TRBJ1-1,TRBV25-1,ASSGTGTGFMNTEAF
TRBJ1-1,TRBV5-5,ASSLVMTTEAF
TRBJ2-4,TRBV2,ASREQGPTNIQY
TRBJ2-7,TRBV7-9,ASSLRVYEQY
TRBJ2-7,TRBV25-1,ASSPTGTSGMGEQY
TRBJ2-3,TRBV5-1,ASSPGTTNTDTQY
TRBJ2-7,TRBV28,ASEGGDITSYEQY
TRBJ1-5,TRBV7-9,ASSPGTGNQPQH
TRBJ2-2,TRBV7-8,ASRETGAGTGELF
TRBJ1-1,TRBV7-9,ASSFDRTGITEAF
TRBJ1-2,TRBV27,ASSSSTRAYGYT
TRBJ2-5,TRBV2,ASRTSGRAWETQY
TRBJ1-3,TRBV7-9,ASSLGTASSGNTIY
TRBJ2-7,TRBV7-6,ASSLQGGPGVYEQY
TRBJ1-4,TRBV6-1,ASSERQSSFATNEKLF
TRBJ2-5,TRBV5-1,ASSLYQARETQY
TRBJ2-7,TRBV28,ASRGGGWEQY
TRBJ2-1,TRBV27,ASSLLGRPYNEQF
TRBJ1-1,TRBV28,ASSLSGTNTEAF
TRBJ2-7,TRBV9,ASSVSAGTGSYEQY
TRBJ2-3,TRBV2,ASSEASNTDTQY
NA,TRBV7-8,ASSADRNSEVPSYEQY
TRBJ1-1,TRBV28,ASRGRPEAF
TRBJ2-7,TRBV2,ASGDYEQY
TRBJ2-7,TRBV11-3,ASSPSLGRPDEQY
TRBJ2-3,TRBV5-4,ASSLAKGTGFFTDTQY
TRBJ1-1,TRBV5-6,ASSQGPFKNTEAF
TRBJ2-4,TRBV6-5,ASSELALAKNIQY
TRBJ1-5,TRBV6-4,ASSPDSNQPQH
TRBJ1-1,TRBV11-1,ASSSSRGLGTEAF
TRBJ2-2,TRBV30,ARRDRAFLNTGELF
TRBJ2-7,TRBV10-3,AINGQARYEQY
TRBJ1-2,TRBV19,ASRHDRAYGYT
TRBJ2-3,TRBV6-1,ASSMTGIDTQY
TRBJ2-2,TRBV18,ASSSIDSNTGELF
TRBJ2-6,TRBV28,ASFRGADSGANVLT
TRBJ2-7,TRBV5-1,ASSSGDRPTVSSYEQY
TRBJ2-1,TRBV30,AWSVGGYNEQF
TRBJ2-1,TRBV29-1,GVDETVLGNEQF
TRBJ2-2,TRBV28,ASSFPPRGLAPTGELF
TRBJ2-1,TRBV11-2,ASSPPGQSYNEQF
TRBJ2-7,TRBV29-1,SERSRLETTYEQY
TRBJ2-6,TRBV25-1,ASSGPGPSGMGANVLT
TRBJ2-5,TRBV28,ASSNYETQY
TRBJ1-1,TRBV4-3,ASSHLVGTRAEAF
TRBJ2-1,TRBV5-4,ASSFWDEQF